Presented here are 6 T cell receptor beta chains from one specimen sequenced in a study of blood T cell repertoires in COVID-19. Some clones are missing from TCRdb's copy, which holds only in-frame ones; the method was immunoSEQ multiplex PCR. In the table there are roughly 240,000 clones, approximately 80% of which are singletons. Sequencing was done on a sample of peripheral blood. All receptors derive from a woman at least 80 years old with acute or convalescent COVID-19.

This chain's CDR3 is CASSFAGTGGPKNIQYF. The CDR3 DNA reads as TGTGCCAGCAGCTTCGCCGGGACAGGGGGTCCCAAAAACATTCAGTACTTC. The chain links TRBV5-6 to TRBJ2-4; 11 bases align to TRBD1. There are 17 residues in the CDR3. Trimming cost V 2 bases and J 2 bases; bases outside gene matches: 6. Germline V gives CDR1 SGHDT, CDR2 YYEEEE.

This clone was detected a few times. This sequence joins TRBV2 and TRBJ2-5; 10 nucleotides match TRBD1. With V trimmed by 6 bases and J by 2 bases, 6 bases remained unmatched. The CDR3 is 15 amino acids. CDR1 is SNHLY and CDR2 is FYNNEI in the germline V gene. The DNA for the CDR3 is TGTGCCAGCAGGAACCGGGACAGGGGACAAGAGACCCAGTACTTC. It specifies CASRNRDRGQETQYF. Full variable domain (remainder filled in from reference TRBV2 and TRBJ2-5): EPEVTQTPSHQVTQMGQEVILRCVPISNHLYFYWYRQILGQKVEFLVSFYNNEISEKSEIFDDQFSVERPDGSNFTLKIRSTKLEDSAMYFCASRNRDRGQETQYFGPGTRLLVL.

The V gene is TRBV7-2, the J gene TRBJ1-6, with D possibly being TRBD1 (6 bases). This CDR3 is 15 amino acids long. Germline lookup yields CDR1 SGHTA and CDR2 FQGNSA. Trimming stripped 5 bases from V and 7 bases from J, with 15 bases between. The CDR3 region has the DNA TGTGCCAGCAGCCCCGAGACAGGTCGGAATTCACCCCTCCACTTT. It is translated as CASSPETGRNSPLHF.

The CDR3 region is CASSPSGTSGVNEQFF. CDR3 DNA sequence: TGTGCCAGCAGCCCAAGTGGGACTAGCGGGGTCAATGAGCAGTTCTTC. V is TRBV5-4 and J is TRBJ2-1; TRBD2 matches 13 bases. The CDR3 sequence is 16 residues long. J gave up 6 bases and V 4 bases, and 7 bases lay outside the gene matches. Germline V gene lookup returns CDR1 SGHNT and CDR2 YYREEE (reference sequence).

This clone was seen more than once but under ten times. The V and J genes are TRBV19 and TRBJ1-1; tentative D call: TRBD1 (5 bases). Germline V CDR1 and CDR2: LNHDA, SQIVND (reference sequence). The CDR3 consists of 15 residues. V shed 4 bases and J shed 0 bases, with 12 bases lying between them. The CDR3 reads CASSTQTVLNTEAFF. The CDR3 bases are TGTGCCAGTAGTACCCAGACAGTACTGAACACTGAAGCTTTCTTT.

V is TRBV18 and J is TRBJ2-3, with D possibly being TRBD1 (5 bases). Germline V lookup: CDR1 KGHSH, CDR2 LQKENI. The CDR3 covers 16 residues. Trimming cost V 3 bases and J 5 bases, with 18 bases left between them. CDR3 sequence: CASSPSTAGSQDTQYF. The CDR3 coding sequence is TGTGCCAGCTCACCTTCAACCGCAGGGTCGCAAGATACGCAGTATTTT. Full variable domain (outside the CDR3, taken from reference TRBV18 and TRBJ2-3): NAGVMQNPRHLVRRRGQEARLRCSPMKGHSHVYWYRQLPEEGLKFMVYLQKENIIDESGMPKERFSAEFPKEGPSILRIQQVVRGDSAAYFCASSPSTAGSQDTQYFGPGTRLTVL.